The sequence of this T cell receptor (beta chain) was determined in a study of cytomegalovirus exposure and HLA in healthy donors. Study results and limitations: Among immune exposure information, only CMV serostatus was available. The likely origin of a cluster of highly shared sequence variants was a sequencing artifact.

As to this clone: What it binds is unknown.

13 Jbeta primers and 60 Vbeta primers were used for the PCR. Using immunoSEQ multiplex PCR, the repertoire was profiled, and TCRdb retains in-frame clones only, with some absent. This table has under 200,000 clones, roughly 78% appearing once. This TCR came from a man aged 35 to 55 in good health and CMV-seronegative. The sequenced sample was PBMCs.

CDR3 protein: CASSRTSGGTGELFF. For the CDR3, the DNA is TGCGCCAGCAGCAGGACTAGCGGCGGTACCGGGGAGCTGTTTTTT. The chain combines TRBV5-1 with TRBJ2-2, with 10 bases matching TRBD2. CDR3 length: 15 amino acids. CDR1 and CDR2 from the germline V gene are SGHRS and YFSETQ. V trimming: 4 bases; J trimming: 5 bases; junction bases outside the gene matches: 5. Based on the CDR3 plus reference TRBV5-1 and TRBJ2-2, the full variable domain is KAGVTQTPRYLIKTRGQQVTLSCSPISGHRSVSWYQQTPGQGLQFLFEYFSETQRNKGNFPGRFSGRQFSNSRSEMNVSTLELGDSALYLCASSRTSGGTGELFFGEGSRLTVL.